These 11 T cell receptor beta chains were sequenced from one sample in a study of regulatory T cells in long-lasting Graves disease. Relying on iRepertoire HTBI primers and Arm-PCR of CDR3 regions, the team built TCR beta libraries. Each CDR3 protein is one row after TCRdb ran MiXCR on the multiplex PCR reads. The sample records 700,000 or so distinct CDR3 sequences, about 30% being singletons. Stated time point: persistent/refractory GD, antithyroid drugs over 5 years with positive TRAb. The TCR library was made from RNA extracted from PBMCs. This specimen consisted of peripheral blood mononuclear cells (PBMCs), obtained when the disease was refractory, from a patient treated with antithyroid drugs. The receptors were sampled from a female donor with Graves disease.

This clonotype was counted between two and nine times. J is TRBJ1-2 and V is TRBV5-1; D perhaps matches TRBD1 (5 bases). The CDR3 spans 15 residues. CDR1 is SGHRS and CDR2 is YFSETQ in the germline V gene. Trimming shortened V by 0 bases and J by 0 bases, and 9 bases separated the two germline ends. In nucleotides, the CDR3 is TGCGCCAGCAGCTTGGAATCAGGGCCTAACTATGGCTACACCTTC. Translating gives CASSLESGPNYGYTF.

The sample holds one count of this clonotype. The chain combines TRBV28 with TRBJ2-7; TRBD1 aligns across 8 bases. Germline V lookup: CDR1 MDHEN, CDR2 SYDVKM. The junction had 7 bases not matched to a gene; V was cut back by 3 bases and J by 3 bases. The CDR3 contains 15 residues. The CDR3, as DNA: TGTGCCAGCAGTTTCTGGACAGGGTCTCACTACGAGCAGTACTTC. Translation gives CASSFWTGSHYEQYF. The variable domain in full, with the rest retrieved from reference TRBV28 and TRBJ2-7, is DVKVTQSSRYLVKRTGEKVFLECVQDMDHENMFWYRQDPGLGLRLIYFSYDVKMKEKGDIPEGYSVSREKKERFSLILESASTNQTSMYLCASSFWTGSHYEQYFGPGTRLTVT.

In this sample, this clonotype turned up many times. V and J are TRBV6-5 and TRBJ2-7; 7 bases match TRBD1. CDR1 MNHEY and CDR2 SVGAGI come from the germline V gene. CDR3 length: 15 amino acids. With 1 base clipped from V and 0 bases from J, the junction kept 3 bases outside the gene matches. The CDR3 is CASSYYRGSSYEQYF. CDR3 sequence (DNA): TGTGCCAGCAGTTACTACAGGGGTAGCTCCTACGAGCAGTACTTC.

This clonotype was observed a few times. The rearrangement links TRBV29-1 to TRBJ2-5; D is undetermined. This CDR3 has 11 residues. Germline CDR1 is SQVTM and CDR2 is ANQGSEA. V lost 2 bases, J lost 2 bases, and 3 bases lay in between. CDR3 residues: CSVERQETQYF. The DNA for the CDR3 is TGCAGCGTTGAAAGACAAGAGACCCAGTACTTC.

The chain couples TRBV12-3 or TRBV12-4 to TRBJ2-7, with unresolved D. V was cut by 4 bases and J by 0 bases, with 13 bases left in between. The CDR3 length is 15 residues. The CDR3 reads CASSYIQSFSYEQYF. In nucleotides, the CDR3 is TGTGCCAGCAGTTACATCCAGTCCTTCTCCTACGAGCAGTACTTC.

This clonotype has at least ten counts. This chain links TRBV12-3 or TRBV12-4 with TRBJ2-5; 10 bases are a match to TRBD2. V gave up 6 bases and J gave up 5 bases; unmatched junction bases: 12. CDR3 length: 16 residues. Here the CDR3 reads CASSPLSGRAAETQYF. The DNA of the CDR3 is TGTGCCAGCAGCCCTTTGAGCGGGAGGGCCGCGGAGACCCAGTACTTC.

This chain connects TRBV6-1 to TRBJ1-1; D may be TRBD1 (5 bases). Germline V lookup: CDR1 MNHNS, CDR2 SASEGT. CDR3 length: 18 amino acids. Trimming took 1 base from V and 2 from J, leaving 20 bases between them. The CDR3 spells CASSEEHRNLWANTEAFF. CDR3 coding DNA: TGTGCCAGCAGTGAAGAGCACAGGAACCTATGGGCAAACACTGAAGCTTTCTTT.

This clonotype was detected ten times or more. The chain couples TRBV11-2 to TRBJ1-2, with a possible D match to TRBD1 (6 bases). The CDR3 consists of 15 residues. Germline V lookup: CDR1 SGHAT, CDR2 FQNNGV. V shed 5 bases and J shed 0 bases, with 13 bases lying between them. CDR3 sequence: CASSPRTAANYGYTF. The CDR3 DNA is TGTGCCAGCAGCCCGCGGACAGCAGCTAACTATGGCTACACCTTC.

The CDR3: CASSEAGYTQYF. CDR3 nucleotides: TGTGCCAGCAGTGAAGCGGGATATACGCAGTATTTT. V usage is TRBV6-2 or TRBV6-3 and J usage is TRBJ2-3; TRBD2 agrees at 7 bases. Germline CDR1 MNHEY, CDR2 SVGEGT. V lost 5 bases and J lost 7; bases outside the gene matches: 3. This CDR3 region has 12 residues.

This clonotype was counted ten times or more. The V gene is TRBV7-8, the J gene TRBJ1-6, with a tentative D call TRBD1 (6 bases). Trimming shortened V by 1 base and J by 9 bases, and 10 bases separated the two germline ends. CDR3 length: 14 amino acids. The germline CDR1 and CDR2 sequences are SGHVS and FQNEAQ. This chain's CDR3 is CASSLEQGSSPLHF. The CDR3 DNA follows: TGTGCCAGCAGCTTAGAACAGGGTAGTTCACCCCTCCACTTT.

This clonotype turned up a few times. The CDR3 region has the DNA TGTGCTAGTGGTCCGGGCGTCTGGTCCAGCGTCCAAGAGACCCAGTACTTC. Protein: CASGPGVWSSVQETQYF. The rearrangement joins TRBV12-5 to TRBJ2-5; D is ambiguous. V lost 5 bases and J lost 1, with 20 bases in between. From germline, CDR1 is LGHNT and CDR2 FRNRAP. This CDR3 is built from 17 residues.